These 27 T cell receptor beta chains came from one sample sequenced in a study of T cells after yellow fever vaccination. TCRdb processed the 5' RACE reads anew with MiXCR; each CDR3 protein has one entry. The table includes around 310,000 distinct CDR3 sequences, 8.7% detected once. This specimen consisted of PBMCs, obtained on the day of the first yellow fever vaccination. Every receptor here comes from a man aged 18 to 35 who received the YFV17D yellow fever vaccine.

This clonotype was counted ten times or more. The chain links TRBV5-1 to TRBJ2-1; TRBD1 agrees at 8 bases. CDR1 and CDR2 (germline): SGHRS, YFSETQ. The CDR3 loop spans 16 amino acids. Trimming removed 4 bases from V and 2 bases from J; junction bases left unmatched: 8. CDR3 loop: CASSAQGGQAYNEQFF. In DNA, the CDR3 is TGCGCCAGCAGCGCCCAGGGGGGACAGGCCTACAATGAGCAGTTCTTC.

In its sample, this clonotype was seen a few times. The CDR3 sequence: CASTRTGGTGELFF. CDR3 DNA: TGTGCCAGCACTAGGACAGGTGGCACCGGGGAGCTGTTTTTT. J is TRBJ2-2 and V is TRBV6-2 or TRBV6-3; TRBD1 agrees at 7 bases. The CDR3 is 14 amino acids. J was trimmed by 4 bases and V by 7 bases; bases with no gene match: 6. From germline, CDR1 is MNHEY and CDR2 SVGEGT.

This clonotype came up a few times. V is TRBV3-1 and J is TRBJ1-2; tentative D call: TRBD1 (5 bases). The CDR3 extends over 13 amino acids. Germline-derived CDR1 and CDR2 are LGHDT and YNNKEL (reference sequence). Trimming took 9 bases from V and 0 from J, leaving 11 bases between them. Written as DNA, the CDR3 is TGTGCCAGTTCACAGGAGGCTAACTATGGCTACACCTTC. This gives the protein CASSQEANYGYTF.

The chain employs TRBV3-1 and TRBJ2-7, with D possibly being TRBD1 or TRBD2 (5 bases each). V lost 10 bases to trimming and J lost 4 bases, with 14 bases between them. The germline V gene encodes CDR1 LGHDT and CDR2 YNNKEL (reference sequence). The length of the CDR3 is 12 residues. This chain's CDR3 is CATSGRRYEQYF. Here the CDR3 DNA reads TGTGCCACCTCGGGACGGAGGTACGAGCAGTACTTC.

This clonotype has ten or more counts. The chain joins TRBV4-3 to TRBJ2-5; 13 bases match TRBD2. The CDR3 spans 16 residues. CDR1 LGHNA and CDR2 YSLEER come from the germline V gene. V lost 2 bases to trimming and J lost 2 bases; unmatched junction nucleotides: 2. The DNA of the CDR3 is TGCGCCAGCAGCCAAAGGACTAGCGGGGGTCAAGAGACCCAGTACTTC. Amino acids: CASSQRTSGGQETQYF.

J is TRBJ2-3 and V is TRBV6-1; TRBD2 matches at 13 bases. The CDR3 totals 16 residues. CDR1 and CDR2 (germline): MNHNS, SASEGT. V was clipped by 0 bases and J by 4 bases; unmatched bases: 1. The CDR3 DNA reads as TGTGCCAGCAGTGAAGCTACTAGCGGGGGGGCAGATACGCAGTATTTT. Protein product: CASSEATSGGADTQYF.

This rearrangement joins TRBV4-2 to TRBJ2-6; possibly TRBD2 for D (6 bases). In germline, CDR1 is LGHNA, CDR2 YNFKEQ. Trimming shortened V by 3 bases and J by 1 base, and 16 bases separated the two germline ends. This CDR3 comprises 18 residues. The CDR3 DNA is TGTGCCAGCAGCCAGGGTGGGGGGTTTTTATCTGGGGCCAACGTCCTGACTTTC. This sequence encodes CASSQGGGFLSGANVLTF.

Only a few counts were recorded for this clonotype. The gene calls are TRBV23-1 and TRBJ2-6, with TRBD1 matching 9 bases. Being an ORF, TRBV23-1 has a function that is uncertain. Germline trimming cut 4 bases from V and 2 bases from J; bases unmatched to any gene: 18. The CDR3 has 21 amino acids. The CDR3 coding sequence is TGCGCCAGCAGTCCCACCGGGACAGGGAATCTGCAGGGGGCTGGGGCCAACGTCCTGACTTTC. Translated, it gives CASSPTGTGNLQGAGANVLTF.

This clonotype was counted at least ten times. J is TRBJ1-1 and V is TRBV6-5; D is ambiguous. V was clipped by 2 bases and J by 1 base, with 8 bases between them. CDR1 and CDR2 from the germline V gene are MNHEY and SVGAGI. The CDR3 contains 14 residues. The CDR3 nucleotides are TGTGCCAGCAGTTACCCCAACCAGAACACTGAAGCTTTCTTT. Protein product: CASSYPNQNTEAFF.

The chain joins TRBV20-1 to TRBJ2-5, with D unresolved. CDR3 length: 15 amino acids. Germline lookup yields CDR1 DFQATT and CDR2 SNEGSKA (reference sequence). Trimming stripped 5 bases from V and 4 bases from J, with 20 bases between. In DNA, the CDR3 is TGCAGTGCTCGTATTGACTTGGGCCTCGCAGAGACCCAGTACTTC. This codes for CSARIDLGLAETQYF.

This clonotype came up many times. The chain combines TRBV7-3 with TRBJ2-2, with D hard to call. Germline CDR1 SGHTA, CDR2 FQGTGA. The CDR3 has 12 amino acids. The V end lost 7 bases, the J end lost 8 bases, and 11 bases lay between the germline ends. In DNA, the CDR3 is TGTGCCAGCAACGATAAAGCGGGGGAGCTGTTTTTT. Protein: CASNDKAGELFF.

A few counts support this clonotype. This chain links TRBV7-9 with TRBJ1-4; a weak D match, TRBD1 (5 bases). The V gene lost 8 bases and the J gene lost 8 bases, with 15 bases spanning the gap. From germline, CDR1 is SEHNR and CDR2 FQNEAQ (reference sequence). The CDR3 is made up of 13 amino acids. CDR3 region: CASHRGIVEKLFF. The DNA of the CDR3 is TGTGCCAGCCATAGGGGAATCGTAGAAAAACTGTTTTTT.

This clonotype was observed a handful of times. The chain joins TRBV7-9 to TRBJ2-5; the D is unclear. Germline CDR1 and CDR2: SEHNR and FQNEAQ (reference sequence). V gave up 0 bases and J gave up 3 bases, with 17 bases separating them. The CDR3 has 17 amino acids. The CDR3 loop reads CASSLAHGYPGEETQYF. DNA of the CDR3: TGTGCCAGCAGCTTAGCGCACGGCTACCCGGGCGAAGAGACCCAGTACTTC.

This clonotype was picked up many times. The chain carries TRBV7-9 and TRBJ2-3; D may be TRBD1 (5 bases). Per germline, CDR1 SEHNR and CDR2 FQNEAQ (reference sequence). V shed 5 bases and J shed 6 bases, with 12 bases lying between them. The CDR3 is 13 amino acids. DNA of the CDR3: TGTGCCAGCAGCCCCAAGGGGTCGGATACGCAGTATTTT. It encodes CASSPKGSDTQYF.

There are a few counts of this clonotype. The gene calls are TRBV20-1 and TRBJ2-1, with 8 bases fitting TRBD2. Germline V gene sequence: CDR1 DFQATT, CDR2 SNEGSKA (reference sequence). CDR3 length equals 13 residues. Germline trimming cut 3 bases from V and 7 bases from J; bases unmatched to any gene: 5. This CDR3 is CSASRGGWNEQFF. The CDR3 bases are TGCAGTGCTAGCCGGGGGGGGTGGAATGAGCAGTTCTTC.

This clonotype was observed many times. The CDR3 nucleotides read TGCGCCAGCACTTTAAACGGAGATACGCAGTATTTT. It yields the protein CASTLNGDTQYF. V and J are TRBV5-1 and TRBJ2-3; D unresolved. V was cut by 6 bases and J by 5 bases, with 10 bases left in between. This CDR3 has 12 amino acids. Germline V gene lookup returns CDR1 SGHRS and CDR2 YFSETQ.

A few counts support this clonotype. This rearrangement joins TRBV18 to TRBJ2-5; weak D call: TRBD1 (6 bases). Germline V gene sequence: CDR1 KGHSH, CDR2 LQKENI. V was shortened by 2 bases and J by 5 bases, with 15 bases between the two germline ends. This CDR3 is 15 amino acids long. CDR3 sequence (DNA): TGTGCCAGCTCACCAAACCCAGGGGAGCGTGAGACCCAGTACTTC. Translation gives CASSPNPGERETQYF.

At least ten counts were recorded for this clonotype. V and J are TRBV5-1 and TRBJ2-5, with 7 bases lining up with TRBD2. Germline trimming cut 4 bases from V and 3 bases from J; bases unmatched to any gene: 15. From germline, CDR1 is SGHRS and CDR2 YFSETQ. This CDR3 comprises 17 residues. The CDR3 nucleotides are TGCGCCAGCAGCCCGCTTCCTTTGACTAGCACCAAAGAGACCCAGTACTTC. The encoded protein is CASSPLPLTSTKETQYF.

This chain uses TRBV27 with TRBJ1-6, with TRBD1 matching 7 bases. CDR1 and CDR2 (germline): MNHEY, SMNVEV (reference sequence). V gave up 3 bases and J gave up 7 bases; unmatched junction bases: 6. The CDR3 is 15 amino acids. CDR3 sequence: CASSFRPGGNSPLHF. CDR3 DNA: TGTGCCAGCAGTTTTCGTCCAGGGGGGAATTCACCCCTCCACTTT.

The V and J genes are TRBV25-1 and TRBJ2-1; weak D call: TRBD1 (5 bases). Per germline, CDR1 MGHDK and CDR2 SYGVNS. The CDR3 covers 15 residues. Between the trimmed V and J ends, which lost 4 bases and 5 bases, there was a span of 15 bases. The CDR3 region is CASSAPAGNHNEQFF. CDR3 DNA: TGTGCCAGCAGTGCCCCGGCAGGGAACCACAATGAGCAGTTCTTC.

The CDR3 loop is CSVEEGYNQPQHF. The CDR3 DNA is TGCAGCGTTGAAGAGGGGTACAATCAGCCCCAGCATTTT. The J gene is TRBJ1-5, the V gene TRBV29-1; the D is unclear. This CDR3 comprises 13 residues. The V and J ends lost 0 bases and 3 bases respectively, with 6 bases between them. In germline, CDR1 is SQVTM, CDR2 ANQGSEA.

This clonotype was recorded a few times. The chain recombines TRBV6-6 with TRBJ2-7; D uncertain. CDR1 and CDR2 from the germline V gene are MNHNY and SVGAGI (reference sequence). V was shortened by 0 bases and J by 6 bases, with 9 bases between the two germline ends. The CDR3 consists of 13 residues. DNA of the CDR3: TGTGCCAGCAGTTACTCGACTGTGCCCGAGCAGTACGTC. It is translated as CASSYSTVPEQYV.

The chain combines TRBV12-3 or TRBV12-4 with TRBJ1-5; tentative D call: TRBD1 (6 bases). This CDR3 is built from 14 residues. The V end was cut by 4 bases, the J end by 6 bases, with 13 bases between. The CDR3 nucleotides read TGTGCCAGCAGTTCTAGGCAGGGGTTTCAGCCCCAGCATTTT. Translating it yields CASSSRQGFQPQHF.

This clonotype showed up just a few times. This chain uses TRBV20-1 with TRBJ2-1; unclear D gene. V gave up 7 bases and J gave up 3 bases, with 7 bases separating them. This CDR3 is 11 amino acids long. Germline CDR1 reads DFQATT; CDR2 reads SNEGSKA (reference sequence). CDR3 amino acids: CSGVDYNEQFF. CDR3 DNA: TGCAGTGGCGTAGACTACAATGAGCAGTTCTTC.

The chain employs TRBV20-1 and TRBJ1-1, with no clear D. Germline-derived CDR1 and CDR2 are DFQATT and SNEGSKA (reference sequence). The CDR3 has 13 amino acids. The germline V and J ends were trimmed by 6 bases and 5 bases, with 16 bases remaining between them. This CDR3 reads CSAQQAGYTEAFF. The CDR3 nucleotides are TGCAGTGCCCAGCAGGCGGGTTATACTGAAGCTTTCTTT.

The V gene is TRBV5-1, the J gene TRBJ2-1, with unresolved D. This CDR3 is built from 12 residues. The germline CDR1 and CDR2 sequences are SGHRS and YFSETQ. The V and J ends lost 3 bases and 9 bases respectively, with 10 bases between them. The CDR3 sequence: CASSSDRVEQFF. CDR3 bases: TGCGCCAGCAGCTCAGATCGCGTTGAGCAGTTCTTC.

The CDR3 DNA reads TGCGTCACCAGGCAACAGCAGGGCCAAGCAGAGACCCAGTACTTC. Protein sequence: CVTRQQQGQAETQYF. The chain employs TRBV23-1 and TRBJ2-5, with a possible D match to TRBD1 (5 bases). TRBV23-1 is an ORF; its function is uncertain. CDR3 length: 15 amino acids.